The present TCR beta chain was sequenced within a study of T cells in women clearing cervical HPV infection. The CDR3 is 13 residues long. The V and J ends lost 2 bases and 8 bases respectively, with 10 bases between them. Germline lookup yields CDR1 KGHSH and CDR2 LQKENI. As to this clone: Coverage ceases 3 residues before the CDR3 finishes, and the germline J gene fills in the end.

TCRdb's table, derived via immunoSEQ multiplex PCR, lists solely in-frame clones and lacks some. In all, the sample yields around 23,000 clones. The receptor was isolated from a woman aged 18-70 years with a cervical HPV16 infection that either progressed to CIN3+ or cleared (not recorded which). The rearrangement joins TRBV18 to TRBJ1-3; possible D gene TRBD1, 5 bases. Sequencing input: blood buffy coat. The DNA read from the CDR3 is TGTGCCAGCTCACCAGCCAGGGCCGACACC. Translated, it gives CASSPARADT. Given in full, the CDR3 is CASSPARADTIYF. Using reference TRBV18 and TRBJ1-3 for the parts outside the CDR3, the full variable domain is NAGVMQNPRHLVRRRGQEARLRCSPMKGHSHVYWYRQLPEEGLKFMVYLQKENIIDESGMPKERFSAEFPKEGPSILRIQQVVRGDSAAYFCASSPARADTIYFGEGSWLTVV.